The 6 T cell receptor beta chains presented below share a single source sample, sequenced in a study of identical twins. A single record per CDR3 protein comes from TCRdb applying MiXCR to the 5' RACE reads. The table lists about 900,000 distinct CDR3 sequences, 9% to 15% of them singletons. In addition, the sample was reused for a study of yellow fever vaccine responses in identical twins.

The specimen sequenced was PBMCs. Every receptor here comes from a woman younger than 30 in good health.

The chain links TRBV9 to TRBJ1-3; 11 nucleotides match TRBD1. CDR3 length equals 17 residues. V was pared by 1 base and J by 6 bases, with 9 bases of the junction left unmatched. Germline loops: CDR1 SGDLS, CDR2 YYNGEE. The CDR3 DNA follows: TGTGCCAGCAGCGTAACCCCACGGACAGGGGGCTCAAACACCATATATTTT. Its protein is CASSVTPRTGGSNTIYF.

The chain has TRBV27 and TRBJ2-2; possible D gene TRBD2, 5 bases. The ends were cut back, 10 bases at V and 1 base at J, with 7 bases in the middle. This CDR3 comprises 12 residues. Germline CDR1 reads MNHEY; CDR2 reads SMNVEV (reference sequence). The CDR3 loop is CATGKNTGELFF. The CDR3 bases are TGTGCCACCGGGAAGAACACCGGGGAGCTGTTTTTT.

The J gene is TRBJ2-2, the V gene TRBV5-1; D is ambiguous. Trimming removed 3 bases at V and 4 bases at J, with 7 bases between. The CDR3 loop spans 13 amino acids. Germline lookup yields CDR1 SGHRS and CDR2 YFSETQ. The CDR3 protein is CASSSWSTGELFF. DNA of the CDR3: TGCGCCAGCAGCTCCTGGAGCACCGGGGAGCTGTTTTTT. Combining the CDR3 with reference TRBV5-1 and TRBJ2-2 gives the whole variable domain KAGVTQTPRYLIKTRGQQVTLSCSPISGHRSVSWYQQTPGQGLQFLFEYFSETQRNKGNFPGRFSGRQFSNSRSEMNVSTLELGDSALYLCASSSWSTGELFFGEGSRLTVL.

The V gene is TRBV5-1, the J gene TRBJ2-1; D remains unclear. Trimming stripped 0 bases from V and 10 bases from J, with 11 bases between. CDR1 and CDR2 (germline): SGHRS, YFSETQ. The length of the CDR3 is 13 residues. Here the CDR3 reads CASSLGWAYEQFF. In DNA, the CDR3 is TGCGCCAGCAGCTTGGGTTGGGCGTACGAGCAGTTCTTC.

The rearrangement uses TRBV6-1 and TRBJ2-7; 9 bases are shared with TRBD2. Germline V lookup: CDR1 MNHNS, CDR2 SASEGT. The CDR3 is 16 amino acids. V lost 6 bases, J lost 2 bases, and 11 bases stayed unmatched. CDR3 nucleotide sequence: TGTGCCAGCAGCCCCGGGGAAGCGGGAGGCCCCTACGAGCAGTACGTC. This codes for CASSPGEAGGPYEQYV.

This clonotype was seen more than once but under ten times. CDR3: CSARGDRVDTEAFF. In DNA, the CDR3 is TGCAGTGCTAGAGGTGACAGGGTAGACACTGAAGCTTTCTTT. This rearrangement joins TRBV20-1 to TRBJ1-1; 7 bases are shared with TRBD1. Germline V gene sequence: CDR1 DFQATT, CDR2 SNEGSKA (reference sequence). This CDR3 has 14 residues. The V gene end was trimmed by 1 base and the J gene end by 3 bases; junction bases not matched to a gene: 5.